Presented here are 14 T cell receptor beta chains from one specimen sequenced in a study of T cell changes during pregnancy in multiple sclerosis (dated by TCRdb to between 2019 and 2020). Libraries were prepared through the immunoSEQ multiplex PCR assay. The table comes from immuneACCESS by way of TCRdb, which keeps in-frame sequences with V and J called. Part of the clones is missing from these tables; in studies checked, under half for an unresolved V gene and the rest for unknown reasons. The sample includes tens of thousands of clones, with roughly 89% observed a single time. The leading ten clones occupy about 0.73% of the sample. This sample comprised CD4+ T cells from peripheral blood mononuclear cells, obtained in the first trimester of pregnancy. Receptors were obtained from a female donor with multiple sclerosis, enrolled in a pregnancy study.

In DNA form, the CDR3 reads TGTGCCAGCTCACGTAAGACAGTTATGAACACTGAAGCTTTCTTT. Translating it yields CASSRKTVMNTEAFF. The chain combines TRBV18 with TRBJ1-1; D is perhaps TRBD1 (5 bases). The germline V gene has CDR1 KGHSH and CDR2 LQKENI. Deletions cut 4 bases from V and 0 bases from J, with 12 bases between. The CDR3 has 15 residues.

The chain combines TRBV11-2 with TRBJ1-1, with no clear D. This CDR3 has 13 residues. Germline V gene sequence: CDR1 SGHAT, CDR2 FQNNGV. V was pared by 2 bases and J by 1 base, with 5 bases between. CDR3 amino acids: CASSLYRNTEAFF. CDR3 in DNA: TGTGCCAGCAGCTTATACAGGAACACTGAAGCTTTCTTT.

The J gene is TRBJ2-5, the V gene TRBV6-1, with 7 bases aligning to TRBD1. CDR3 length: 15 amino acids. Per the germline V gene, CDR1 is MNHNS and CDR2 is SASEGT. Losses at the gene ends were 2 bases for V and 9 bases for J; bases not matched to a gene: 12. CDR3 residues: CASSERTGALGAQYF. In DNA, the CDR3 is TGTGCCAGCAGTGAAAGAACAGGGGCGCTTGGGGCCCAGTACTTC.

The chain has TRBV4-2 and TRBJ2-7; no reliable D call. The CDR3 runs to 13 residues. The germline V gene encodes CDR1 LGHNA and CDR2 YNFKEQ. Trimming cost V 4 bases and J 3 bases, with 10 bases left between them. The CDR3, as DNA: TGTGCCAGCAGCCTGGAGACCAACTACGAGCAGTACTTC. This translates into CASSLETNYEQYF.

The gene calls are TRBV28 and TRBJ2-4; 8 bases are shared with TRBD1. The V gene end was trimmed by 5 bases and the J gene end by 0 bases; junction bases not matched to a gene: 3. CDR3 length: 15 amino acids. CDR1 MDHEN and CDR2 SYDVKM come from the germline V gene. CDR3 bases: TGTGCCAGCAGTACCGACAGGGGAGCCAAAAACATTCAGTACTTC. Translation: CASSTDRGAKNIQYF.

This clone occurred once. The chain employs TRBV19 and TRBJ2-7; TRBD1 agrees at 7 bases. Germline values: CDR1 LNHDA, CDR2 SQIVND (reference sequence). V gave up 5 bases and J gave up 2 bases; unmatched junction bases: 6. The CDR3 totals 14 residues. In nucleotides, the CDR3 is TGTGCCAGTAGTCCGCGGACAGGTGCCTACGAGCAGTACTTC. The encoded protein is CASSPRTGAYEQYF.

J is TRBJ2-1 and V is TRBV19; tentatively, D is TRBD2 (6 bases). The germline V gene has CDR1 LNHDA and CDR2 SQIVND (reference sequence). V was cut by 10 bases and J by 9 bases, with 19 bases left in between. The CDR3 length is 13 residues. The DNA of the CDR3 is TGTGCCACCACCCGACCGGCGGGGATTGAGCAGTTCTTC. This translates into CATTRPAGIEQFF. The complete variable domain, with remaining parts taken from reference TRBV19 and TRBJ2-1, reads DGGITQSPKYLFRKEGQNVTLSCEQNLNHDAMYWYRQDPGQGLRLIYYSQIVNDFQKGDIAEGYSVSREKKESFPLTVTSAQKNPTAFYLCATTRPAGIEQFFGPGTRLTVL.

The chain employs TRBV19 and TRBJ1-1; a possible D gene is TRBD1 (5 bases). Germline values: CDR1 LNHDA, CDR2 SQIVND (reference sequence). Trimming left V 7 bases short and J 4 bases short, with 13 bases between. CDR3 size: 13 residues. The CDR3 DNA sequence: TGTGCCAGTAACCAGGGTAGGGGCACTGAAGCTTTCTTT. Translated: CASNQGRGTEAFF.

This chain connects TRBV6-6 to TRBJ2-7, with D possibly TRBD2 on 5 matching bases. V lost 6 bases, J lost 10 bases, and 22 bases lay in between. The CDR3 contains 14 residues. Per germline, CDR1 MNHNY and CDR2 SVGAGI (reference sequence). CDR3 in amino acids: CASSRPSTGSGQYF. The CDR3 region has the DNA TGTGCCAGCAGCCGGCCCTCTACTGGGAGCGGTCAGTACTTC.

The chain combines TRBV27 with TRBJ2-2, with 9 bases that match TRBD1. This CDR3 is built from 15 residues. Germline loops: CDR1 MNHEY, CDR2 SMNVEV (reference sequence). The V and J ends lost 7 bases and 3 bases, in that order; junction bases with no gene match: 6. CDR3 in amino acids: CASTQNRGHTGELFF. As DNA, the CDR3 is TGTGCCAGCACCCAAAACAGGGGGCACACCGGGGAGCTGTTTTTT.

The chain carries TRBV13 and TRBJ1-1; D unclear. Germline CDR1 reads PRHDT; CDR2 reads FYEKMQ (reference sequence). Trimming pared 0 bases from V and 1 base from J, leaving 6 bases between. This CDR3 contains 14 residues. The CDR3 spells CASSLGQPNTEAFF. Here the CDR3 DNA reads TGTGCCAGCAGCTTAGGACAGCCGAACACTGAAGCTTTCTTT.

V usage is TRBV6-1 and J usage is TRBJ1-3; 8 bases match TRBD1. Germline CDR1 is MNHNS and CDR2 is SASEGT. CDR3 length: 16 amino acids. V gave up 1 base and J gave up 2 bases; unmatched junction bases: 4. The CDR3 here is CASSEGAQGAGNTIYF. The CDR3 region has the DNA TGTGCCAGCAGTGAAGGGGCACAGGGGGCTGGAAACACCATATATTTT.

The rearrangement uses TRBV5-4 and TRBJ2-1; 7 nucleotides match TRBD2. CDR1 SGHNT and CDR2 YYREEE come from the germline V gene (reference sequence). The CDR3 has 15 amino acids. The trim removed 0 bases at V and 4 bases at J, leaving 4 bases unmatched. The CDR3 is CASSLGEGLYNEQFF. In DNA, the CDR3 is TGTGCCAGCAGCTTGGGGGAGGGCCTGTACAATGAGCAGTTCTTC.

The rearrangement joins TRBV5-1 to TRBJ2-3, with 10 nucleotides matching TRBD2. CDR1 and CDR2 from the germline V gene are SGHRS and YFSETQ. The V gene end was trimmed by 4 bases and the J gene end by 5 bases; junction bases not matched to a gene: 10. CDR3 length: 16 amino acids. The CDR3 sequence: CASSPELAGVLDTQYF. CDR3 sequence (DNA): TGCGCCAGCAGCCCGGAGCTAGCGGGAGTTTTAGATACGCAGTATTTT.